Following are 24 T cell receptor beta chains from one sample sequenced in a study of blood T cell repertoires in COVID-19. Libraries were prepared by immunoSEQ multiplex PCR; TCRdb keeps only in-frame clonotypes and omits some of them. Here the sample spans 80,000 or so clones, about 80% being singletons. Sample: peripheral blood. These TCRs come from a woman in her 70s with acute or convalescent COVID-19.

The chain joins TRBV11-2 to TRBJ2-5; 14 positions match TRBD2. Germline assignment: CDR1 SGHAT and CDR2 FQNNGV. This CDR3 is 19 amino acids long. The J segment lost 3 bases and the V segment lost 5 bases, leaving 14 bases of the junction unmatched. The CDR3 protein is CASSVGLAGVTNGKETQYF. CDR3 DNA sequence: TGTGCCAGCAGCGTGGGACTAGCGGGGGTAACTAACGGGAAAGAGACCCAGTACTTC.

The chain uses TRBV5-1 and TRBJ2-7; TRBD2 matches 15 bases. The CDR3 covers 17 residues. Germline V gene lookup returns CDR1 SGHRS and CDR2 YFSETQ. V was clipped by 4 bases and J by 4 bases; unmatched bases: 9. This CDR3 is CASSRPGLAGGLYEQYF. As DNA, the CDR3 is TGCGCCAGCAGCCGACCGGGACTAGCGGGGGGTCTGTACGAGCAGTACTTC.

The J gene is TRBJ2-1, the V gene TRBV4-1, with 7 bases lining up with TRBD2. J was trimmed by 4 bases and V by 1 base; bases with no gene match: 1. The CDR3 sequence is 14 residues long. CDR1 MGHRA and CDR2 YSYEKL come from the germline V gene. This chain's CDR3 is CASSQAGGYNEQFF. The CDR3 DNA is TGCGCCAGCAGCCAAGCGGGGGGATACAATGAGCAGTTCTTC.

Here the CDR3 DNA reads TGTGCCAGCAGCTTGACAGGGGTATTTGGCTACACCTTC. Translated, it gives CASSLTGVFGYTF. The rearrangement uses TRBV5-6 and TRBJ1-2; 7 positions match TRBD1. This CDR3 has 13 amino acids. Germline V CDR1 and CDR2: SGHDT, YYEEEE. After removal of 1 base from V and 7 bases from J, the junction contained 4 bases not matched to a gene.

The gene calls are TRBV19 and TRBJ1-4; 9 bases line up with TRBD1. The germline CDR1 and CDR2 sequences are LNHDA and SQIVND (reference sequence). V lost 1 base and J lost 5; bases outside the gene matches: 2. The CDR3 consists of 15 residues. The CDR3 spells CASSIAGQGNEKLFF. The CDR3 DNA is TGTGCCAGTAGTATAGCGGGACAGGGAAATGAAAAACTGTTTTTT.

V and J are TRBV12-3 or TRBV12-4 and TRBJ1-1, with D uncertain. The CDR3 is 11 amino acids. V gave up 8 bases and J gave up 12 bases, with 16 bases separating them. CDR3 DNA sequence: TGTGCCAGCGCGGTCGCCGCGATAACTTTCTTT. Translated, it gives CASAVAAITFF.

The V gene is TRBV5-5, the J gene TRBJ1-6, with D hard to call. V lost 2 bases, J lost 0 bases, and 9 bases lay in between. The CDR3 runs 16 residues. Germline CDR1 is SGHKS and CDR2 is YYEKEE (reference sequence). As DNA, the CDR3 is TGTGCCAGCAGCTTTAGTAGGAGCTCCTATAATTCACCCCTCCACTTT. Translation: CASSFSRSSYNSPLHF.

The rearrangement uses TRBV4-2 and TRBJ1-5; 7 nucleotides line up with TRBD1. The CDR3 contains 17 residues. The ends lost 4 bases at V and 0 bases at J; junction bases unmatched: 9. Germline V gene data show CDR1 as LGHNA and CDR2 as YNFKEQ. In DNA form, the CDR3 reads TGTGCCAGCAGCCTTGGGACAGCTACTTATAGCAATCAGCCCCAGCATTTT. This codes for CASSLGTATYSNQPQHF.

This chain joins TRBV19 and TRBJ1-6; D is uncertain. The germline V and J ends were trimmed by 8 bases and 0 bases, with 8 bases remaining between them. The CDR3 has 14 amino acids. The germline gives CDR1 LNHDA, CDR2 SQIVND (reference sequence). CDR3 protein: CASGQSSYNSPLHF. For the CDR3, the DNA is TGTGCCAGTGGGCAGAGCTCCTATAATTCACCCCTCCACTTT.

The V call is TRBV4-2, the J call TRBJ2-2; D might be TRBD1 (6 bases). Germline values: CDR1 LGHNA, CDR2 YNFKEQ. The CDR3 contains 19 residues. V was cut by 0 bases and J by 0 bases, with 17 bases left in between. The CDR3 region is CASSQDWALGTTNTGELFF. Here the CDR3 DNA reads TGTGCCAGCAGCCAAGATTGGGCCCTCGGGACAACGAACACCGGGGAGCTGTTTTTT.

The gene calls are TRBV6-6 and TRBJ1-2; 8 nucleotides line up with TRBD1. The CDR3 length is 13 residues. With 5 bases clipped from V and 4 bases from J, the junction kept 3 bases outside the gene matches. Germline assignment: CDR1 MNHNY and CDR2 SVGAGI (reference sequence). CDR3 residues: CASSRTGSYGYTF. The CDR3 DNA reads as TGTGCCAGCAGTAGGACAGGGTCCTATGGCTACACCTTC.

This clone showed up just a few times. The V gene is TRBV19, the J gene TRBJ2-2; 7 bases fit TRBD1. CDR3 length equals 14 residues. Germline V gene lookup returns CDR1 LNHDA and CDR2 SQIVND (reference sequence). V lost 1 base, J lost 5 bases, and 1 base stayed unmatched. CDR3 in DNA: TGTGCCAGTAGTATAGCGGACAGGACCGGGGAGCTGTTTTTT. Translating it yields CASSIADRTGELFF.

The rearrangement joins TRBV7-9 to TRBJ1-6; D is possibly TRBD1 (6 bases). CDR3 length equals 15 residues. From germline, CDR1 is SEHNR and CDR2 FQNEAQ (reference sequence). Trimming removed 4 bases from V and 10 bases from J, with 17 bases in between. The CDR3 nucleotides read TGTGCCAGCAGCTCGCAGGGGTTTGTACGGTCACCCCTCCACTTT. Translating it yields CASSSQGFVRSPLHF.

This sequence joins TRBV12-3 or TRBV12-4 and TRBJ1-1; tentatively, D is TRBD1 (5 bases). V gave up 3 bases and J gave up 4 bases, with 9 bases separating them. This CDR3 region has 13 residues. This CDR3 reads CASSFRVRTEAFF. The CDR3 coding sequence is TGTGCCAGCAGTTTCAGGGTACGCACTGAAGCTTTCTTT.

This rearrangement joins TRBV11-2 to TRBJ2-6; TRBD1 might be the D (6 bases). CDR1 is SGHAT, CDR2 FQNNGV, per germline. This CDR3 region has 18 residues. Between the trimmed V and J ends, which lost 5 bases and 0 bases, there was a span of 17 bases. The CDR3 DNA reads TGTGCCAGCAGCATTGGACAGACCTTACGCTCTGGGGCCAACGTCCTGACTTTC. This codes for CASSIGQTLRSGANVLTF.

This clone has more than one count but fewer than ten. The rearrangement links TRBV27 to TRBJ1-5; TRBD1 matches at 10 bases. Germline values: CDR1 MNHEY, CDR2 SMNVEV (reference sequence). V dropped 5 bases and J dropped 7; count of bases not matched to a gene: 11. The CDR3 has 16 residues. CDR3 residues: CASSPNPTGGRQPQHF. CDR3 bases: TGTGCCAGCAGTCCCAACCCGACAGGGGGCAGGCAGCCCCAGCATTTT.

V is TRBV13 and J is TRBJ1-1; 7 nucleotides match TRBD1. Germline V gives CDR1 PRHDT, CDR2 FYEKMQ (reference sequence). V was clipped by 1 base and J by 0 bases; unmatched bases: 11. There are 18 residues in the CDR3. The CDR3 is CASSLVRTRQGLNTEAFF. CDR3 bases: TGTGCCAGCAGCTTAGTGAGGACCCGACAGGGTTTGAACACTGAAGCTTTCTTT.

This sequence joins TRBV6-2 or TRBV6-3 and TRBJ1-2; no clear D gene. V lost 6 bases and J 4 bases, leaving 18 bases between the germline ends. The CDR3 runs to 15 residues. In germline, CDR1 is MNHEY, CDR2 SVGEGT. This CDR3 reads CASSPRSGLSYGYTF. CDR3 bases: TGTGCCAGCAGCCCGCGGTCGGGGTTGAGCTATGGCTACACCTTC.

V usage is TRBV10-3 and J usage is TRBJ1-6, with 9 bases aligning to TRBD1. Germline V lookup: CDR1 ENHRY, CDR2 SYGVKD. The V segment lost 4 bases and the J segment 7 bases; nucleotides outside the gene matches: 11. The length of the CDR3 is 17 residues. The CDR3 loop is CAISGPGTGPGNSPLHF. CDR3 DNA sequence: TGTGCCATCAGTGGCCCCGGGACAGGGCCGGGGAATTCACCCCTCCACTTT.

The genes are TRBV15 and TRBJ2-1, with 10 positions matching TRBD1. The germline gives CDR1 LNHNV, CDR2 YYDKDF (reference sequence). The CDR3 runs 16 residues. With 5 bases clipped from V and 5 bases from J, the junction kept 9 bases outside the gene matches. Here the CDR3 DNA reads TGTGCCACCAGCTATAGACAGGGGGCGGTGAACAATGAGCAGTTCTTC. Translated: CATSYRQGAVNNEQFF.

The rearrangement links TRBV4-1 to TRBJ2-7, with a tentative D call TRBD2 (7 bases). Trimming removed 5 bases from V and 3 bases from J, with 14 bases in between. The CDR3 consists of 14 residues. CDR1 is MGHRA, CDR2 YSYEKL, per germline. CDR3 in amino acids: CASSYMGGLYEQYF. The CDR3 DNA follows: TGCGCCAGCAGCTATATGGGGGGGCTCTACGAGCAGTACTTC.

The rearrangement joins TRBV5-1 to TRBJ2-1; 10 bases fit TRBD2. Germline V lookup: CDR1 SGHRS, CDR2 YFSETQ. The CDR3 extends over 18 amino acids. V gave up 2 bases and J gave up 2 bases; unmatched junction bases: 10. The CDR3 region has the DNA TGCGCCAGCAGCTTCACAGCGGGACTAGCGCCGGCCTACAATGAGCAGTTCTTC. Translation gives CASSFTAGLAPAYNEQFF.

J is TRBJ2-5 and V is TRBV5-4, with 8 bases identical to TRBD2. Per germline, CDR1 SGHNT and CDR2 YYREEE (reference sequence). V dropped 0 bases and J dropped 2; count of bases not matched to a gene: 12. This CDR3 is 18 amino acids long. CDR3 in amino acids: CASSLGSVSGGNQETQYF. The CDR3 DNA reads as TGTGCCAGCAGCTTGGGTTCGGTCAGCGGGGGCAATCAAGAGACCCAGTACTTC.

The CDR3 sequence is CASSGVGAGGNTDTQYF. The CDR3 DNA follows: TGTGCCAGCAGCGGAGTAGGTGCCGGGGGGAACACAGATACGCAGTATTTT. The chain links TRBV9 to TRBJ2-3; the match to TRBD2 covers 7 bases. Trimming at V came to 3 bases and at J to 2 bases, leaving 12 bases not matched to a gene. This CDR3 is built from 17 residues. From germline, CDR1 is SGDLS and CDR2 YYNGEE.